This TCR beta chain was sequenced in a study of Graves' ophthalmopathy and Graves' hyperthyroidism. Broader study findings: Detected in blood as well were most expanded thyroid clonotypes with frequency above 0.001.

This CDR3 comprises 15 residues. V was trimmed by 5 bases and J by 1 base, leaving 12 bases between them. Germline V gives CDR1 LNHDA, CDR2 SQIVND (reference sequence). The sequenced template was RNA, covering the TCR beta CDR3 region. First-round RT-PCR employed HTBI primers, with a second-round multiplex PCR after it. TCRdb ran MiXCR on the multiplex PCR reads and lists one entry per CDR3 protein. Of roughly 480,000 distinct CDR3 sequences listed, roughly 14% are singletons. If patients had other autoimmune diseases, uncontrolled infections, pregnancy or lactation, they were excluded. Diagnostic conclusions were grounded in clinical symptoms, serum thyroxine, TRAb, thyroid ultrasound and orbital computed tomography. An approximately 10 ml volume of fresh peripheral blood provided the PBMCs. This clonotype showed up many times. The antigen is not known.

What was sequenced was blood. The V and J genes are TRBV19 and TRBJ1-3; D is uncertain. The TCR comes from a woman aged 25-40 years with Graves' ophthalmopathy. The CDR3 protein is CASSPTVESGNTIYF. The CDR3 nucleotides read TGTGCCAGTAGTCCAACAGTCGAATCTGGAAACACCATATATTTT.